Below are 6 T cell receptor beta chains sequenced from a single sample in a study of CD4+ T cells in melanoma. Here immunoSEQ multiplex PCR was the method, and the copy in TCRdb shows in-frame clones only, minus some. The sample contains over 5,500 clones, around 50% of which appear only once. The sequencing sample was made of cells from a culture (not recorded whether cultured in vitro). Receptor source: a human donor with melanoma.

The V and J genes are TRBV6-1 and TRBJ2-5; 7 bases are a match to TRBD2. The junction had 7 bases not matched to a gene; V was cut back by 6 bases and J by 0 bases. CDR1 and CDR2 from the germline V gene are MNHNS and SASEGT. There are 15 residues in the CDR3. CDR3 nucleotide sequence: TGTGCCAGCAGGGTTTCGACTAGCCACCAAGAGACCCAGTACTTC. Its protein is CASRVSTSHQETQYF.

This rearrangement joins TRBV5-1 to TRBJ2-7; no clear D. The CDR3 runs 14 residues. CDR1 is SGHRS, CDR2 YFSETQ, per germline. V was clipped by 1 base and J by 2 bases, with 10 bases between them. The CDR3 reads CASSLSEPPYEQYF. The CDR3 nucleotides read TGCGCCAGCAGCTTGTCAGAGCCCCCCTACGAGCAGTACTTC.

This clone was seen more than once but under ten times. The genes are TRBV4-1 and TRBJ1-4; D gene uncertain. Germline V gives CDR1 MGHRA, CDR2 YSYEKL. The CDR3 runs 12 residues. Trimming took off 3 bases at V and 5 bases at J, with 4 bases between the two ends. The CDR3 spells CASSQRNEKLFF. The CDR3 coding sequence is TGCGCCAGCAGCCAGAGGAATGAAAAACTGTTTTTT.

This clone was observed a handful of times. V gene TRBV6-5 combines with J gene TRBJ1-2, with 7 bases lining up with TRBD1. Germline V CDR1 and CDR2: MNHEY, SVGAGI. The CDR3 extends over 14 amino acids. Trimming removed 6 bases from V and 4 bases from J; junction bases left unmatched: 8. The CDR3 region is CASRGRQGRYGYTF. CDR3 DNA sequence: TGTGCCAGCAGAGGCCGACAGGGACGCTATGGCTACACCTTC.

The genes are TRBV6-1 and TRBJ1-1; 7 nucleotides match TRBD1. Looked up from germline, CDR1 is MNHNS and CDR2 is SASEGT. V lost 6 bases to trimming and J lost 0 bases; unmatched junction nucleotides: 7. The CDR3 covers 15 residues. The CDR3, as DNA: TGTGCCAGCAGGGTCCGGACAGGACTGAACACTGAAGCTTTCTTT. This encodes CASRVRTGLNTEAFF.

The V and J genes are TRBV12-5 and TRBJ1-4; D is unresolved. This CDR3 has 15 amino acids. V shed 7 bases and J shed 4 bases, with 16 bases lying between them. Germline CDR1 reads LGHNT; CDR2 reads FRNRAP. DNA for the CDR3: TGTGCTAGTGCGCCGCGGAGGGTGGGTAATGAAAAACTGTTTTTT. It yields the protein CASAPRRVGNEKLFF.